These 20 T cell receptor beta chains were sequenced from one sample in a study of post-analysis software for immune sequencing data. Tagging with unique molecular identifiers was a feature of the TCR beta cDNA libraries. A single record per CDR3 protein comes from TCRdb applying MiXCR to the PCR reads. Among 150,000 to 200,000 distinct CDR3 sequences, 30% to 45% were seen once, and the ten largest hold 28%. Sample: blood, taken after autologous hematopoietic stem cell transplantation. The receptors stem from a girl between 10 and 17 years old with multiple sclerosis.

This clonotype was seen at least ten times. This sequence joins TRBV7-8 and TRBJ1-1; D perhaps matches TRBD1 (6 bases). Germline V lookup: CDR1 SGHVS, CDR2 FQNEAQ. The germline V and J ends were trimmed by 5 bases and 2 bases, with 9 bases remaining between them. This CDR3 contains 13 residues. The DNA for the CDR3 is TGTGCCAGCAGCCCGGACAGCAACACTGAAGCTTTCTTT. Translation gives CASSPDSNTEAFF.

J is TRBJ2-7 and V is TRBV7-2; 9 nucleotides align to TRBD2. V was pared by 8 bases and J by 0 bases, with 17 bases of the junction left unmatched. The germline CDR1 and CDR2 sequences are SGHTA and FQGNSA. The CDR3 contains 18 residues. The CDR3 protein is CASSGKGREGDGSYEQYF. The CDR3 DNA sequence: TGTGCCAGCTCGGGTAAGGGGCGGGAGGGCGATGGCTCCTACGAGCAGTACTTC.

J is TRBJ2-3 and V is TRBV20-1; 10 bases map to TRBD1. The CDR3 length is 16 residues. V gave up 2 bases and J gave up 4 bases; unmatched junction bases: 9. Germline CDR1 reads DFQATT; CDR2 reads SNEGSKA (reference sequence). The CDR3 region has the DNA TGCAGTGCTAGATCGGGACAGGGGTTTGTCCCAGATACGCAGTATTTT. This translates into CSARSGQGFVPDTQYF.

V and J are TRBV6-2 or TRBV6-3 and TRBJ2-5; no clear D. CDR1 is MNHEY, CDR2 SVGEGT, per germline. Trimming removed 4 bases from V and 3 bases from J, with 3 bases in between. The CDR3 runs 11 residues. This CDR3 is CASSSKETQYF. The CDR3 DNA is TGTGCCAGCAGTTCGAAAGAGACCCAGTACTTC.

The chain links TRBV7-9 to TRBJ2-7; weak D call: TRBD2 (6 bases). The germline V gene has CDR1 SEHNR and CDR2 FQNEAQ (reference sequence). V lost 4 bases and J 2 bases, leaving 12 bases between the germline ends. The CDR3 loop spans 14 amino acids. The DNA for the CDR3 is TGTGCCAGCAGCTCACCGGGGGTAACCTACGAGCAGTACTTC. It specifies CASSSPGVTYEQYF.

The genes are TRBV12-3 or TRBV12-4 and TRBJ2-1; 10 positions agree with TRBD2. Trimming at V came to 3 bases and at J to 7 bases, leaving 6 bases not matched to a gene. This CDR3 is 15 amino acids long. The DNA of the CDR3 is TGTGCCAGCAGTTTTAGCGGGAGGAGAGGGAATGAGCAGTTCTTC. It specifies CASSFSGRRGNEQFF.

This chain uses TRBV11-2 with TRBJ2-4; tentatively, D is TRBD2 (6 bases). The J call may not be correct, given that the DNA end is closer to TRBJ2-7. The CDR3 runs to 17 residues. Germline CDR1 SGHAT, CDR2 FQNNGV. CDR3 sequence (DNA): TGTGCCAGCAGCTTTGGAGGGAGAGGCAAAACGGTGTACGAGCAGTACTTC. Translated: CASSFGGRGKTVYEQYF.

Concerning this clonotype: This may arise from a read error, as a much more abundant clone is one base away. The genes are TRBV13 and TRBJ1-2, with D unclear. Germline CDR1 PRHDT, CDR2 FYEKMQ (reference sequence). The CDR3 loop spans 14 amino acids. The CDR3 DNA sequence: TGTGTCAGCAGCCCCGGGCAGACCTACTATGGCTACACCTTC. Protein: CVSSPGQTYYGYTF.

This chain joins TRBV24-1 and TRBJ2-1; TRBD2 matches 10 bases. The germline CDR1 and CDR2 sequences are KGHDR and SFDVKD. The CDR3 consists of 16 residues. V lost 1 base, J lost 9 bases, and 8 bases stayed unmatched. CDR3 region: CATSDFGLAGVVEQFF. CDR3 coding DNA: TGTGCCACCAGTGATTTTGGTCTAGCGGGAGTTGTTGAGCAGTTCTTC.

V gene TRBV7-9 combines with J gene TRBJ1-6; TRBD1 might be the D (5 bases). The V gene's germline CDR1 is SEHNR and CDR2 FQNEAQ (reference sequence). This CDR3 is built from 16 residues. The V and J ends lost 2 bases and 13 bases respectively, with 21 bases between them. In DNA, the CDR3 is TGTGCCAGCAGCTTAATTGGAGGGACCGGCCTTTTGCCCCTCCACTTT. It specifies CASSLIGGTGLLPLHF. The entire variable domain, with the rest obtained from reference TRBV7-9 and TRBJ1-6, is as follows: DTGVSQNPRHKITKRGQNVTFRCDPISEHNRLYWYRQTLGQGPEFLTYFQNEAQLEKSRLLSDRFSAERPKGSFSTLEIQRTEQGDSAMYLCASSLIGGTGLLPLHFGNGTRLTVT.

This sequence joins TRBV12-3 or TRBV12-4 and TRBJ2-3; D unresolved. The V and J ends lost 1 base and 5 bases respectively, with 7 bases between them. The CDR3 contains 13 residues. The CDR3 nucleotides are TGTGCCAGCAGTTTAGTCCGCAGAGATACGCAGTATTTT. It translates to CASSLVRRDTQYF.

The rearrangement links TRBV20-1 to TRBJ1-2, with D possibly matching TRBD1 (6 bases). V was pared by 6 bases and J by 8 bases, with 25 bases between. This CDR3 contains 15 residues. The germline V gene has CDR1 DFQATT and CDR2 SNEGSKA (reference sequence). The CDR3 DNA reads TGCAGTGCCTTTCTGAACACAGGGTTTCGTCGCGGCTACACCTTC. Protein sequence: CSAFLNTGFRRGYTF.

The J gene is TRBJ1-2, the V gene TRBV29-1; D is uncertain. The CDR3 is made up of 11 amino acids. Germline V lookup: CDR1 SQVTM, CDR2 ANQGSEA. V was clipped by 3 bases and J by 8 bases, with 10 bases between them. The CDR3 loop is CSVEEPRGYTF. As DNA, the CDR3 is TGCAGCGTTGAGGAACCTCGAGGCTACACCTTC.

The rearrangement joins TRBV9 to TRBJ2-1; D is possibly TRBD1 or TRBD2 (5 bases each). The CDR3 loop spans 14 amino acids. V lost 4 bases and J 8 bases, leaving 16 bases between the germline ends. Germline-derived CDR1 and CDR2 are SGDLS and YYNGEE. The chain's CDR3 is CASSQGGGSDEQFF. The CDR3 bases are TGTGCCAGCAGCCAGGGTGGGGGTAGCGATGAGCAGTTCTTC.

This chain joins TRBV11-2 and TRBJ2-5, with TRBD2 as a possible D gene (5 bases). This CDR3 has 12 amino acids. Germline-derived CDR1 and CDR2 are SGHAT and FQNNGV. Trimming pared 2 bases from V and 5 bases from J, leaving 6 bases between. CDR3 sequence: CASSLWEETQYF. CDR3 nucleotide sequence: TGTGCCAGCAGCTTATGGGAGGAGACCCAGTACTTC.

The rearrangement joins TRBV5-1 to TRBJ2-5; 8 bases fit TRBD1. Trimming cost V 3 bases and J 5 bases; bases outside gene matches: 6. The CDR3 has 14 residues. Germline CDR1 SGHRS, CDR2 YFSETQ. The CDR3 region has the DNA TGCGCCAGCAGCTCCACAGGGGGAATGGAGACCCAGTACTTC. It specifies CASSSTGGMETQYF.

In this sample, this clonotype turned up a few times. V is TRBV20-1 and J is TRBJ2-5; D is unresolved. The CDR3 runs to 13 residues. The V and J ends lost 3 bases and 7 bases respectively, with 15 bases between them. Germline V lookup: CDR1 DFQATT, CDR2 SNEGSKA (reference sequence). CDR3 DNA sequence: TGCAGTGCTAGGACTGGTCCTATAGGGACCCAGTACTTC. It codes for CSARTGPIGTQYF.

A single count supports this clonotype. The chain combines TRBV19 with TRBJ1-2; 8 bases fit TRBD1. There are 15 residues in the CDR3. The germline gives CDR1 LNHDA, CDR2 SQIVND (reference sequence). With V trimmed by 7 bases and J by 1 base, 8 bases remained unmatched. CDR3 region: CASIFGDRRNYGYTF. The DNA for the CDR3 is TGTGCCAGTATATTCGGGGACAGGCGTAACTATGGCTACACCTTC.

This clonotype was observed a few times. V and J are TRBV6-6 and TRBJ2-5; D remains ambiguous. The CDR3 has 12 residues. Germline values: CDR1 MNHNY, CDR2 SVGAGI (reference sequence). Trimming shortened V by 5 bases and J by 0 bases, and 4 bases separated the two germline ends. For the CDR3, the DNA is TGTGCCAGCAGTCCGAACCAAGAGACCCAGTACTTC. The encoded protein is CASSPNQETQYF.

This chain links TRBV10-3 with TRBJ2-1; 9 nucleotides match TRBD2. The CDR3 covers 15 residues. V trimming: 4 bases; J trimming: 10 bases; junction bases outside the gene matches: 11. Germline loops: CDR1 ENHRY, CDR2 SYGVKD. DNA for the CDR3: TGTGCCATCAGTGGAACGGCGGGAGGGCTAACGGAGCAGTTCTTC. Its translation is CAISGTAGGLTEQFF.